This T cell receptor beta chain was recovered during a study of T cell responses to AZD1222 COVID-19 vaccine. Study observations and caveats: The breadth and depth of Spike-specific TCRs increased once two AZD1222 doses had been given. All repertoire sampling was performed exclusively after the peak T cell response.

From germline, CDR1 is MNHEY and CDR2 SMNVEV (reference sequence). V was pared by 3 bases and J by 5 bases, with 13 bases between. The CDR3 totals 15 residues. Notes on this clone: Its antigen is currently unknown.

Using immunoSEQ multiplex PCR, the repertoire was profiled, and TCRdb retains in-frame clones only, with some absent. The repertoire has about 150,000 clones, roughly 93% of them found once; the top ten carry approximately 2%. The gene calls are TRBV27 and TRBJ1-4; D is possibly TRBD1 (6 bases). The receptor's source is an adult who received the AZD1222 COVID-19 vaccine. The sequenced sample was peripheral blood, obtained 28 days after the second AZD1222 dose. The DNA for the CDR3 is TGTGCCAGCAGTTTCTTGGACAGTGGAAATGAAAAACTGTTTTTT. This translates into CASSFLDSGNEKLFF.